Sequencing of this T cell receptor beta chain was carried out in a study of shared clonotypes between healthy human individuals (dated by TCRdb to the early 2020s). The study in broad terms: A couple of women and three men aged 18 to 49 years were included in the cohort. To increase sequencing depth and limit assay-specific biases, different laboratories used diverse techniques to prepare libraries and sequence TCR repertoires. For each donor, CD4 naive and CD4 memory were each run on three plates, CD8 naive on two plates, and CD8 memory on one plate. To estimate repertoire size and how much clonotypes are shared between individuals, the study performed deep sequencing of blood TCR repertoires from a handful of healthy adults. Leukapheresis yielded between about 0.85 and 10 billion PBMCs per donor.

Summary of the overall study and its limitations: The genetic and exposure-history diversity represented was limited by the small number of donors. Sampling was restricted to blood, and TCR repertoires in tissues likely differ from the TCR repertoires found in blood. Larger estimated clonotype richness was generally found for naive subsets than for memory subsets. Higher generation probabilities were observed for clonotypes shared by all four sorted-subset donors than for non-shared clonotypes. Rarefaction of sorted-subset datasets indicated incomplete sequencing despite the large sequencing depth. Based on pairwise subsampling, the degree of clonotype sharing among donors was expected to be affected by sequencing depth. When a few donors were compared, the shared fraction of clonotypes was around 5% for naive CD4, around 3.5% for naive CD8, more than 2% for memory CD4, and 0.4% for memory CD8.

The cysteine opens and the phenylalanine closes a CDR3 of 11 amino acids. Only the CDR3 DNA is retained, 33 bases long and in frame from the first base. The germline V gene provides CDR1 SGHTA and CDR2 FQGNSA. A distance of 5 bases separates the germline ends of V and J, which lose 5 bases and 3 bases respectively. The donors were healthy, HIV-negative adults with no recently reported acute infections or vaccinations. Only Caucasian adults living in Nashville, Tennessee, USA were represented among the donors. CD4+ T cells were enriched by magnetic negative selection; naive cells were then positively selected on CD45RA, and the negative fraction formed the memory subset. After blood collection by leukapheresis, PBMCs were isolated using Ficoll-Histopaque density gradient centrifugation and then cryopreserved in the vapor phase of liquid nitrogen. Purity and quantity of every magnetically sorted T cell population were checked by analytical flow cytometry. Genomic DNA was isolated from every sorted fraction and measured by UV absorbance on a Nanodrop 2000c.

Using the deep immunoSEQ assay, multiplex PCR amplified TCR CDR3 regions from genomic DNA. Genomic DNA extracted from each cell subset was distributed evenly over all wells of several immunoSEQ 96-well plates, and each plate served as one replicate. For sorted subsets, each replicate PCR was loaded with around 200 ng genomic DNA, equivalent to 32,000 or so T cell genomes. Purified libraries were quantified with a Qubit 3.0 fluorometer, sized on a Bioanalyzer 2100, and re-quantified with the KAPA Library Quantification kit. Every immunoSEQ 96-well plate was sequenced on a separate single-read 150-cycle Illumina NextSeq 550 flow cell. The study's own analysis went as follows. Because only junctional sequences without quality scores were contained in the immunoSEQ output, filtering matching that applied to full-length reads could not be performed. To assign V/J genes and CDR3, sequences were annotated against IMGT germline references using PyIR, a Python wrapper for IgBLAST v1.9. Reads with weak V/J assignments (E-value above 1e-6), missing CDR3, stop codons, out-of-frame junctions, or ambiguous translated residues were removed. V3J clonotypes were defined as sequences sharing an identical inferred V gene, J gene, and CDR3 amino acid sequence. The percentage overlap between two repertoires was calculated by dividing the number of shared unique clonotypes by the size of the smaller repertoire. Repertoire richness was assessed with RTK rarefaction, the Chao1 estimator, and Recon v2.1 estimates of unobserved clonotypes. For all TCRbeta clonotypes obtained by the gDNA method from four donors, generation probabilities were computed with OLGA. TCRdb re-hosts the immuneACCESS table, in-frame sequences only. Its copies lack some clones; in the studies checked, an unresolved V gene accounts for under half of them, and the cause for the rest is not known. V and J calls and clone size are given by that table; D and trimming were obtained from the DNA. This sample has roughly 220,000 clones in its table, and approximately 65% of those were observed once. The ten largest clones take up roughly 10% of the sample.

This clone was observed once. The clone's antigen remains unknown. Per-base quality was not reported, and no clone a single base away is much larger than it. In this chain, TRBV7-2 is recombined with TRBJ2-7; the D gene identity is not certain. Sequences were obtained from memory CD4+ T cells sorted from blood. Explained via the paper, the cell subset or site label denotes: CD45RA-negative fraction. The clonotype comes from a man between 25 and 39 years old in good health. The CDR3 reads CASSLLYEQYF. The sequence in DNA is TGTGCCAGCAGCCTCCTCTACGAGCAGTACTTC.